Below, 18 T cell receptor beta chains from the same sample are listed, as sequenced in a study of blood T cells in healthy people across ages. Through a sample-barcoded 5' primer and a J-beta primer mix, a second PCR was run for roughly 7 to 12 cycles. In TCRdb, the 5' RACE reads were re-called with MiXCR into one record per CDR3 protein. The table lists more than 750,000 distinct CDR3 sequences, almost 30% of them singletons. This sample was shared with a second study, whose subject was T cells of mothers and their children.

Sample: blood. The receptors were sampled from a woman aged 40-49 years in good health.

The chain carries TRBV6-6 and TRBJ1-6; D is unresolved. Trimming pared 8 bases from V and 9 bases from J, leaving 14 bases between. From germline, CDR1 is MNHNY and CDR2 SVGAGI (reference sequence). The CDR3 consists of 13 residues. CDR3 sequence: CASRPWLSSPLHF. The CDR3 coding sequence is TGTGCCAGCCGTCCATGGTTGAGTTCACCCCTCCACTTT.

As concerns this clonotype: An end of the junction differs from the germline gene, which may be a read error. This chain connects TRBV6-5 to TRBJ2-7; the D gene is possibly TRBD1 (6 bases). The CDR3 runs 14 residues. Per germline, CDR1 MNHEY and CDR2 SVGAGI. In DNA, the CDR3 is TGTGCCAGCAGGTACTCGGACAGAGCCTACGAGCAGTACTTC. It yields the protein CASRYSDRAYEQYF.

There are a few counts of this clonotype. V gene TRBV9 combines with J gene TRBJ2-3; the D gene is possibly TRBD2 (6 bases). Trimming pared 5 bases from V and 0 bases from J, leaving 13 bases between. The germline gives CDR1 SGDLS, CDR2 YYNGEE. The CDR3 is 15 residues long. CDR3 protein: CASSSSDRSTDTQYF. CDR3 DNA: TGTGCCAGCAGTTCTAGCGACCGCAGCACAGATACGCAGTATTTT.

This clonotype was observed a few times. The rearrangement joins TRBV20-1 to TRBJ2-1, with a weak D call TRBD2 (6 bases). CDR1 is DFQATT and CDR2 is SNEGSKA in the germline V gene (reference sequence). Between the trimmed V and J ends, which lost 5 bases and 6 bases, there was a span of 14 bases. The length of the CDR3 is 13 residues. CDR3 DNA sequence: TGCAGTGCTCCTGATTGGGGGGTCAATGAGCAGTTCTTC. It translates to CSAPDWGVNEQFF.

This clonotype has a count of ten or more. V usage is TRBV12-3 or TRBV12-4 and J usage is TRBJ2-6; D is possibly TRBD1 (5 bases). V lost 6 bases and J lost 2, with 11 bases in between. This CDR3 has 15 amino acids. The DNA for the CDR3 is TGTGCCAGCAGCGAACAGGCAGCTGGGGCCAACGTCCTGACTTTC. It encodes CASSEQAAGANVLTF.

This clonotype was found many times. The rearrangement links TRBV28 to TRBJ2-5; the D gene is possibly TRBD2 (6 bases). V was cut by 5 bases and J by 4 bases, with 23 bases left in between. Looked up from germline, CDR1 is MDHEN and CDR2 is SYDVKM. This CDR3 is built from 17 residues. The CDR3 DNA sequence: TGTGCCAGCAGTCCAATCCGGACCGAACGGAGGGGAGAGACCCAGTACTTC. It encodes CASSPIRTERRGETQYF. Based on the CDR3 plus reference TRBV28 and TRBJ2-5, the full variable domain is DVKVTQSSRYLVKRTGEKVFLECVQDMDHENMFWYRQDPGLGLRLIYFSYDVKMKEKGDIPEGYSVSREKKERFSLILESASTNQTSMYLCASSPIRTERRGETQYFGPGTRLLVL.

This sequence joins TRBV3-1 and TRBJ2-1, with D possibly being TRBD2 (5 bases). The CDR3 totals 17 residues. The germline V gene encodes CDR1 LGHDT and CDR2 YNNKEL (reference sequence). The germline V and J ends were trimmed by 0 bases and 6 bases, with 18 bases remaining between them. This CDR3 reads CASSQDLGLAPLNEQFF. CDR3 bases: TGTGCCAGCAGCCAAGATTTAGGTCTAGCTCCCCTCAATGAGCAGTTCTTC.

In its sample, this clonotype was seen a few times. This may arise from a read error, as a much more abundant clone is one base away. The chain links TRBV20-1 to TRBJ2-5, with D perhaps given as TRBD1 or TRBD2 (5 bases each). Germline assignment: CDR1 DFQATT and CDR2 SNEGSKA (reference sequence). This CDR3 is built from 12 residues. As DNA, the CDR3 is TGCAGTGCTAGGGGGACGTACAACGAGCAGGACTTC. This codes for CSARGTYNEQDF.

This clonotype was detected many times. The chain recombines TRBV12-3 or TRBV12-4 with TRBJ2-6; D is possibly TRBD2 (5 bases). The length of the CDR3 is 14 residues. Trimming removed 2 bases at V and 7 bases at J, with 9 bases between. CDR3: CASSLSRVANVLTF. In nucleotides, the CDR3 is TGTGCCAGCAGTTTATCGCGGGTAGCCAACGTCCTGACTTTC.

V usage is TRBV2 and J usage is TRBJ2-3, with 9 bases fitting TRBD1. J gave up 5 bases and V 8 bases, and 8 bases lay outside the gene matches. CDR3 length equals 14 residues. The germline V gene encodes CDR1 SNHLY and CDR2 FYNNEI. CDR3 in DNA: TGTGCCAGCTACAAGGGACAGGGAGTAGATACGCAGTATTTT. It is translated as CASYKGQGVDTQYF. The variable domain in full, with the rest retrieved from reference TRBV2 and TRBJ2-3, is EPEVTQTPSHQVTQMGQEVILRCVPISNHLYFYWYRQILGQKVEFLVSFYNNEISEKSEIFDDQFSVERPDGSNFTLKIRSTKLEDSAMYFCASYKGQGVDTQYFGPGTRLTVL.

This clonotype has a count of ten or more. The junction does not match germline at one end; this may be a read error. The chain joins TRBV7-2 to TRBJ2-7, with 8 positions matching TRBD2. Germline CDR1 and CDR2: SGHTA and FQGNSA. This CDR3 has 14 amino acids. The CDR3 sequence is CASSLAGGGYEQYF. For the CDR3, the DNA is TGCGCCAGCAGCTTGGCCGGGGGGGGCTACGAGCAGTACTTC.

The chain uses TRBV18 and TRBJ2-1; D possibly corresponds to TRBD1 (7 bases). Trimming shortened V by 3 bases and J by 9 bases, and 15 bases separated the two germline ends. Germline values: CDR1 KGHSH, CDR2 LQKENI. The CDR3 runs to 14 residues. CDR3 residues: CASSPRQGGGEQFF. CDR3 DNA: TGTGCCAGCTCACCGCGGCAGGGGGGAGGTGAGCAGTTCTTC.

This rearrangement joins TRBV28 to TRBJ2-7; 12 nucleotides match TRBD1. There are 15 residues in the CDR3. Per the germline V gene, CDR1 is MDHEN and CDR2 is SYDVKM. V lost 3 bases, J lost 10 bases, and 10 bases stayed unmatched. CDR3 nucleotides: TGTGCCAGCAGTTTTCCCGGGACAGGGGGCGCAGAACAGTACTTC. It translates to CASSFPGTGGAEQYF.

Only a few counts were recorded for this clonotype. The chain links TRBV6-4 to TRBJ1-1; tentatively, D is TRBD1 (5 bases). Germline V gene data show CDR1 as MRHNA and CDR2 as SNTAGT. The CDR3 covers 15 residues. V lost 4 bases and J lost 0, with 12 bases in between. The chain's CDR3 is CASSVQAGLNTEAFF. As DNA, the CDR3 is TGTGCCAGCAGTGTTCAGGCAGGGCTGAACACTGAAGCTTTCTTT.

As for this clonotype: A much bigger clone sits one base away, suggesting this may be a read error. The genes are TRBV6-2 or TRBV6-3 and TRBJ2-1, with D perhaps assigned TRBD1 or TRBD2 (7 bases each). The DNA end is a closer match to TRBJ2-7, so the J assignment may be wrong. CDR3 size: 14 residues. The germline gives CDR1 MNHEY, CDR2 SVGEGT. CDR3 in amino acids: CASLGEGARNEQYF. CDR3 DNA sequence: TGTGCCAGCCTTGGGGAGGGGGCGCGGAATGAGCAGTACTTC.

This rearrangement joins TRBV2 to TRBJ2-3; maybe TRBD2 (6 bases). Trimming took off 7 bases at V and 2 bases at J, with 13 bases between the two ends. This CDR3 has 14 residues. In germline, CDR1 is SNHLY, CDR2 FYNNEI. The CDR3 nucleotides are TGTGCCAGCAATCTCGGGGGTCCCACAGATACGCAGTATTTT. Translation gives CASNLGGPTDTQYF.

Comment on this clonotype: A single base separates this from a much larger clone, so it may be a read error. This chain joins TRBV9 and TRBJ2-4; D unresolved. With 1 base removed from V and 8 bases from J, the gap between germline ends came to 10 bases. The CDR3 extends over 13 amino acids. CDR1 SGDLS and CDR2 YYNGEE come from the germline V gene. CDR3 sequence (DNA): TGTGCCAGCAGCGTAACCGGAGAAGACATTCAGTACTTC. It is translated as CASSVTGEDIQYF.

This clonotype was detected only a few times. The chain carries TRBV5-1 and TRBJ1-2; D remains ambiguous. Looked up from germline, CDR1 is SGHRS and CDR2 is YFSETQ. Trimming removed 0 bases at V and 4 bases at J, with 13 bases between. The CDR3 length is 15 residues. CDR3: CASSLAAGVTYGYTF. The DNA of the CDR3 is TGCGCCAGCAGCTTGGCGGCAGGTGTTACCTATGGCTACACCTTC. The full variable domain, with the rest looked up from reference TRBV5-1 and TRBJ1-2, is KAGVTQTPRYLIKTRGQQVTLSCSPISGHRSVSWYQQTPGQGLQFLFEYFSETQRNKGNFPGRFSGRQFSNSRSEMNVSTLELGDSALYLCASSLAAGVTYGYTFGSGTRLTVV.